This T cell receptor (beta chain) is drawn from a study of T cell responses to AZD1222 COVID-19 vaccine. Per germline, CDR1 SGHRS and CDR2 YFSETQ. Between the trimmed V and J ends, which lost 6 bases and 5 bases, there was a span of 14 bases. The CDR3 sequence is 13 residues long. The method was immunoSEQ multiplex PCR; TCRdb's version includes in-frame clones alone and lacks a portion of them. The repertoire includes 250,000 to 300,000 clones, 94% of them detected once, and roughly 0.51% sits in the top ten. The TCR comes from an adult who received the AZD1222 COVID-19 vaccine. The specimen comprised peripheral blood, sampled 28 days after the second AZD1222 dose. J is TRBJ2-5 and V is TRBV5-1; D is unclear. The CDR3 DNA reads TGCGCCAGCACGGAACCAGTAGGGGAGACCCAGTACTTC. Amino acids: CASTEPVGETQYF.